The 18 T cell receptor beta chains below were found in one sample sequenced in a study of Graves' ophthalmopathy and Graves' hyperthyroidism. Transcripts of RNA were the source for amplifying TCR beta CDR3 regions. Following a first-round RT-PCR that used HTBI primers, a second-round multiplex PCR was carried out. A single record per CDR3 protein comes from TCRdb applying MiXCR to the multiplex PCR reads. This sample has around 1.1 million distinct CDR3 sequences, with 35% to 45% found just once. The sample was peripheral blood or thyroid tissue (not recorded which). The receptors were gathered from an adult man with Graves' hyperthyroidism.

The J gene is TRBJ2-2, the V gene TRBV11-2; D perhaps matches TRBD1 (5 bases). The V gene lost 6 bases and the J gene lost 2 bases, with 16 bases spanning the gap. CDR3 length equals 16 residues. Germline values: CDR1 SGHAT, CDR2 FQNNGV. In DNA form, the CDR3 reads TGTGCCAGCAGGGTCAGGGCCCTCACAAACACCGGGGAGCTGTTTTTT. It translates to CASRVRALTNTGELFF.

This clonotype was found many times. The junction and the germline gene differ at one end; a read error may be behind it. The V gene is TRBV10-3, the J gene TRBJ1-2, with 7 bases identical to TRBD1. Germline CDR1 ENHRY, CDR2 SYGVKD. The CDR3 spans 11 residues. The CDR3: CAISESGQALF. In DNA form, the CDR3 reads TGTGCCATCAGTGAGTCCGGACAGGCCCTCTTC.

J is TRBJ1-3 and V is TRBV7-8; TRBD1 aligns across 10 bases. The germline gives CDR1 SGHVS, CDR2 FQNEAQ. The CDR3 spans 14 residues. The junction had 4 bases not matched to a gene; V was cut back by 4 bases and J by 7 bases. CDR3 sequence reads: CASSSPTGGNTIYF. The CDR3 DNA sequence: TGTGCCAGCAGCTCTCCGACAGGGGGCAACACCATATATTTT.

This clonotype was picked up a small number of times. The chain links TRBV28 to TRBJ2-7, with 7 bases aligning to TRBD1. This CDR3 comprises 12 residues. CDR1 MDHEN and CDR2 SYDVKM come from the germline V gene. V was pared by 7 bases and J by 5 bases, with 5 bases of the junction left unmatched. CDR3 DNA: TGTGCCAGCAACGACAGGGCCCACGAGCAGTACTTC. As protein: CASNDRAHEQYF.

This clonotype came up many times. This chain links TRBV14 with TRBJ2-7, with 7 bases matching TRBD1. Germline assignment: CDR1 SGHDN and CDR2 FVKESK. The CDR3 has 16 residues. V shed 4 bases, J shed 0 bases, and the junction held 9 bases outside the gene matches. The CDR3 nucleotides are TGTGCCAGCAGCCCTCGACAGGGAAAGGGCTCCTACGAGCAGTACTTC. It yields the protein CASSPRQGKGSYEQYF.

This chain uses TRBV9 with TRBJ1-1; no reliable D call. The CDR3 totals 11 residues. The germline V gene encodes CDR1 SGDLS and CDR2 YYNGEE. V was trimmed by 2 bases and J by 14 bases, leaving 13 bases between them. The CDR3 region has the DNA TGTGCCAGCAGCGTCGCAGGACCCGCGTTCTTT. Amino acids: CASSVAGPAFF.

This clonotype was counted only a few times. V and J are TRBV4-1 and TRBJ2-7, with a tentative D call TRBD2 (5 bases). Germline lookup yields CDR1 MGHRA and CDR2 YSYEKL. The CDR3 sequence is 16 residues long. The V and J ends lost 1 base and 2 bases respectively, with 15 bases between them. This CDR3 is CASSQGAGILPYEQYF. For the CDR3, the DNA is TGCGCCAGCAGCCAAGGCGCCGGGATATTGCCCTACGAGCAGTACTTC.

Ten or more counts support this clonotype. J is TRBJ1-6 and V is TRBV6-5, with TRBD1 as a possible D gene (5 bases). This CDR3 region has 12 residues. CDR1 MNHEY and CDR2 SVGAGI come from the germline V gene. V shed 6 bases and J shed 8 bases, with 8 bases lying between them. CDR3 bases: TGTGCCAGCAGAATGACAGATTCACCCCTCCACTTT. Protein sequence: CASRMTDSPLHF.

The CDR3 DNA reads as TGTGCCAGCAGCTTAGTGGCTTTTGAGACCCAGTACTTC. Amino acid sequence: CASSLVAFETQYF. J is TRBJ2-5 and V is TRBV7-9; D remains ambiguous. The CDR3 contains 13 residues. V shed 1 base and J shed 5 bases, with 8 bases lying between them. Germline assignment: CDR1 SEHNR and CDR2 FQNEAQ (reference sequence).

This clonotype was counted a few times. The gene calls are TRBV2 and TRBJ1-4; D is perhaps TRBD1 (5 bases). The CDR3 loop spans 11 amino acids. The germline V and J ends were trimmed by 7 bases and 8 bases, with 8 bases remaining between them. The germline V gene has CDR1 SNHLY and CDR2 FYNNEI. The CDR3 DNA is TGTGCCAGCATCGGGACGGAAAAACTGTTTTTT. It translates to CASIGTEKLFF. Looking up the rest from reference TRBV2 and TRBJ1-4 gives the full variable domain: EPEVTQTPSHQVTQMGQEVILRCVPISNHLYFYWYRQILGQKVEFLVSFYNNEISEKSEIFDDQFSVERPDGSNFTLKIRSTKLEDSAMYFCASIGTEKLFFGSGTQLSVL.

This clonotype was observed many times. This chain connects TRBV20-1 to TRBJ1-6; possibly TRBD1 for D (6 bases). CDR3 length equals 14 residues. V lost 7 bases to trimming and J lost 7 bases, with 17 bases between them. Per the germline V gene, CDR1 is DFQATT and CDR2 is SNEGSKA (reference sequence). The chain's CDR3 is CSGFRGADNSPLHF. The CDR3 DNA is TGCAGTGGATTTCGGGGGGCGGACAATTCACCCCTCCACTTT.

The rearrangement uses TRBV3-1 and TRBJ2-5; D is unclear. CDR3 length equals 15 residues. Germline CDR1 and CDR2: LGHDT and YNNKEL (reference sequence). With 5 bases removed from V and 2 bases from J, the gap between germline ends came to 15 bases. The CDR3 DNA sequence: TGTGCCAGCAGCGAAGGGAATGGCAGACAAGAGACCCAGTACTTC. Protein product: CASSEGNGRQETQYF.

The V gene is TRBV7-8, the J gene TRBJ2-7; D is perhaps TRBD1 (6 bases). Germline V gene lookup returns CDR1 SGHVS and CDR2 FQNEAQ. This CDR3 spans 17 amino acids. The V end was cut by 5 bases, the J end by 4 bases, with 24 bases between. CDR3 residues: CASSLRFGRGKGYEQYF. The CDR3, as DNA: TGTGCCAGCAGCCTCAGGTTCGGCAGGGGTAAAGGGTACGAGCAGTACTTC.

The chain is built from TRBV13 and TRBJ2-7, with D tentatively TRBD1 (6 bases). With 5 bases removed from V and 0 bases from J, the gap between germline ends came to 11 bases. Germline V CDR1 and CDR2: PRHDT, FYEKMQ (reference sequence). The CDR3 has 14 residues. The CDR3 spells CASSPGQTSYEQYF. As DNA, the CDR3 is TGTGCCAGCAGCCCAGGACAGACCTCCTACGAGCAGTACTTC.

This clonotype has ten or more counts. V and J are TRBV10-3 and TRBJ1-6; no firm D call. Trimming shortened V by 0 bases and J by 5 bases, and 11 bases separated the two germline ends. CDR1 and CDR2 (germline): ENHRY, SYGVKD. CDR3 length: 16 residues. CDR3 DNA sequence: TGTGCCATCAGTGAGTCGAATCGTCGGAATAATTCACCCCTCCACTTT. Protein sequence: CAISESNRRNNSPLHF.

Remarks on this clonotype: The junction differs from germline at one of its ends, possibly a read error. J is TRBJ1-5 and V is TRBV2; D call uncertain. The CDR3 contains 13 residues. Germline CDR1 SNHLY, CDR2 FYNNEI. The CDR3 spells CASSIGRPQPRHF. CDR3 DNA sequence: TGTGCCAGTAGTATAGGCAGGCCTCAGCCCCGGCATTTT.

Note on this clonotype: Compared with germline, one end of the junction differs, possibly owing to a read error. The CDR3 sequence: CASSQGGRGSYEQYF. The CDR3 region has the DNA TGTGCCAGCAGCCAAGGCGGACGGGGATCCTACGAGCAGTACTTC. V is TRBV10-2 and J is TRBJ2-7; D possibly corresponds to TRBD2 (5 bases). The CDR3 runs to 15 residues. CDR1 and CDR2 (germline): WSHSY, SAAADI.

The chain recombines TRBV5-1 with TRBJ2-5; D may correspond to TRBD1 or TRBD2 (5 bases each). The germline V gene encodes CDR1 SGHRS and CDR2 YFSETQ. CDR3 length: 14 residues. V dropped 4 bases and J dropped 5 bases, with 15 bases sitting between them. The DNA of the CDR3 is TGCGCCAGCAGCGCGACGGACGAGGGGGAGACCCAGTACTTC. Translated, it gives CASSATDEGETQYF.